This entry lists 25 T cell receptor beta chains sequenced from one sample in a study of blood T cell repertoires in COVID-19. Here immunoSEQ multiplex PCR was the method, and the copy in TCRdb shows in-frame clones only, minus some. The sample holds approximately 230,000 clones; 88% are singletons and the top ten take around 1.5%. Sequencing was performed on peripheral blood. The source is an elderly man with acute or convalescent COVID-19.

This clone appeared once. The J gene is TRBJ2-1, the V gene TRBV28, with no clear D. V was cut by 6 bases and J by 6 bases, with 15 bases left in between. Germline CDR1 and CDR2: MDHEN and SYDVKM. The CDR3 has 14 amino acids. The DNA of the CDR3 is TGTGCCAGCAGCCCCCAGGATATTTTCAATGAGCAGTTCTTC. It encodes CASSPQDIFNEQFF.

The chain uses TRBV15 and TRBJ2-3; TRBD2 is a possible D gene (6 bases). Between the trimmed V and J ends, which lost 3 bases and 0 bases, there was a span of 13 bases. There are 16 residues in the CDR3. CDR1 LNHNV and CDR2 YYDKDF come from the germline V gene (reference sequence). The CDR3 sequence is CATSRMGGSSTDTQYF. The DNA for the CDR3 is TGTGCCACCAGCAGGATGGGGGGTTCTAGCACAGATACGCAGTATTTT.

This sequence joins TRBV28 and TRBJ2-3; 15 bases match TRBD2. This CDR3 is built from 17 residues. Trimming cost V 5 bases and J 3 bases; bases outside gene matches: 6. Germline CDR1 MDHEN, CDR2 SYDVKM. In DNA form, the CDR3 reads TGTGCCAGCAGTCCCTCAGGGACTAGCGGGAGGACAGATACGCAGTATTTT. Its protein product is CASSPSGTSGRTDTQYF.

The chain employs TRBV7-3 and TRBJ2-2; 12 bases fit TRBD1. Germline V lookup: CDR1 SGHTA, CDR2 FQGTGA. CDR3 length equals 17 residues. With 1 base clipped from V and 6 bases from J, the junction kept 6 bases outside the gene matches. The CDR3, as DNA: TGTGCCAGCAGCTTAAGCTTCGGGACAGGGGGCGCCGGGGAGCTGTTTTTT. It yields the protein CASSLSFGTGGAGELFF.

The chain employs TRBV7-2 and TRBJ1-5; 9 bases agree with TRBD1. The CDR3 loop spans 14 amino acids. The V segment lost 5 bases and the J segment 6 bases; nucleotides outside the gene matches: 5. Germline V gives CDR1 SGHTA, CDR2 FQGNSA. The CDR3: CASSQGQGVQPQHF. In nucleotides, the CDR3 is TGTGCCAGCAGCCAGGGACAGGGCGTTCAGCCCCAGCATTTT.

The V call is TRBV6-5, the J call TRBJ2-5; TRBD2 agrees at 12 bases. V was pared by 6 bases and J by 7 bases, with 3 bases of the junction left unmatched. This CDR3 is built from 13 residues. Germline V gene lookup returns CDR1 MNHEY and CDR2 SVGAGI. CDR3 amino acids: CASSRGLAGTQYF. The CDR3 DNA follows: TGTGCCAGCAGCCGGGGACTAGCGGGGACCCAGTACTTC.

This chain uses TRBV5-1 with TRBJ2-5, with D hard to call. Between the trimmed V and J ends, which lost 0 bases and 0 bases, there was a span of 3 bases. The CDR3 has 13 residues. Per the germline V gene, CDR1 is SGHRS and CDR2 is YFSETQ. CDR3 DNA sequence: TGCGCCAGCAGCTTGGCCTACCAAGAGACCCAGTACTTC. It codes for CASSLAYQETQYF. The whole variable domain, filled in from reference TRBV5-1 and TRBJ2-5, reads KAGVTQTPRYLIKTRGQQVTLSCSPISGHRSVSWYQQTPGQGLQFLFEYFSETQRNKGNFPGRFSGRQFSNSRSEMNVSTLELGDSALYLCASSLAYQETQYFGPGTRLLVL.

The J gene is TRBJ2-1, the V gene TRBV5-1; 10 bases align to TRBD1. This CDR3 spans 15 amino acids. The junction had 4 bases not matched to a gene; V was cut back by 3 bases and J by 4 bases. Germline V lookup: CDR1 SGHRS, CDR2 YFSETQ. The CDR3 DNA follows: TGCGCCAGCAGCTCGGGACAGGGGAGATACAATGAGCAGTTCTTC. Translated, it gives CASSSGQGRYNEQFF.

This clone has more than one count but fewer than ten. The genes are TRBV29-1 and TRBJ1-6; no firm D call. The germline gives CDR1 SQVTM, CDR2 ANQGSEA. The CDR3 spans 13 residues. Trimming left V 4 bases short and J 5 bases short, with 9 bases between. For the CDR3, the DNA is TGCAGCGTTGCGGAGGGTAATAATTCACCCCTCCACTTT. It is translated as CSVAEGNNSPLHF.

V usage is TRBV19 and J usage is TRBJ2-7; 9 nucleotides match TRBD2. Unmatched junction bases numbered 9, after V lost 5 bases and J lost 7 bases. Per germline, CDR1 LNHDA and CDR2 SQIVND (reference sequence). CDR3 length equals 14 residues. CDR3 sequence: CASSPEVAGVEQYF. CDR3 sequence (DNA): TGTGCCAGTAGTCCCGAGGTAGCGGGAGTGGAGCAGTACTTC. The full variable domain, completed using reference TRBV19 and TRBJ2-7, is DGGITQSPKYLFRKEGQNVTLSCEQNLNHDAMYWYRQDPGQGLRLIYYSQIVNDFQKGDIAEGYSVSREKKESFPLTVTSAQKNPTAFYLCASSPEVAGVEQYFGPGTRLTVT.

The chain is built from TRBV27 and TRBJ2-2, with TRBD2 matching over 8 bases. The CDR3 is 15 amino acids. The V gene end was trimmed by 2 bases and the J gene end by 1 base; junction bases not matched to a gene: 0. CDR1 and CDR2 from the germline V gene are MNHEY and SMNVEV (reference sequence). The CDR3 DNA sequence: TGTGCCAGCAGTTTACTAGCGGGGAACACCGGGGAGCTGTTTTTT. Residues: CASSLLAGNTGELFF.

The CDR3 sequence: CAISPGTTTSYEQYF. In DNA, the CDR3 is TGTGCCATCAGTCCCGGGACAACTACCTCCTACGAGCAGTACTTC. The genes are TRBV10-3 and TRBJ2-7; D may be TRBD1 (6 bases). Germline V CDR1 and CDR2: ENHRY, SYGVKD. The CDR3 is 15 residues long. The ends were cut back, 5 bases at V and 0 bases at J, with 14 bases in the middle.

This clone was seen just once. The rearrangement uses TRBV11-3 and TRBJ1-5, with D perhaps TRBD1 (5 bases). CDR3 length equals 18 residues. Germline V lookup: CDR1 SGHNT, CDR2 YENEEA. With 1 base removed from V and 1 base from J, the gap between germline ends came to 17 bases. CDR3 region: CASSLVPTREASNQPQHF. The DNA of the CDR3 is TGTGCCAGCAGCTTAGTGCCTACCAGGGAAGCGAGCAATCAGCCCCAGCATTTT.

The rearrangement links TRBV19 to TRBJ1-5, with D hard to call. The germline V and J ends were trimmed by 5 bases and 1 base, with 3 bases remaining between them. The CDR3 sequence is 12 residues long. CDR1 and CDR2 from the germline V gene are LNHDA and SQIVND (reference sequence). The CDR3, as DNA: TGTGCCAGTAGTGGCAGCAATCAGCCCCAGCATTTT. Its protein product is CASSGSNQPQHF.

V is TRBV21-1 and J is TRBJ2-7; the table's D call, TRBD2, was not checked against the DNA. TRBV21-1 is a pseudogene segment. The CDR3 spans 16 residues. The CDR3 spells CASSKAQIAGAYEQYF. CDR3 nucleotides: TGTGCCAGCAGCAAAGCGCAGATAGCGGGTGCGTACGAGCAGTACTTC.

This clone was counted once. The chain combines TRBV7-3 with TRBJ1-1; TRBD1 matches at 9 bases. J lost 7 bases, V lost 5 bases, and 8 bases had no gene match. The CDR3 has 14 residues. Germline V gene sequence: CDR1 SGHTA, CDR2 FQGTGA. CDR3: CASSPTGGANEAFF. The CDR3 bases are TGTGCCAGCAGCCCAACAGGGGGCGCGAATGAAGCTTTCTTT.

The V call is TRBV6-5, the J call TRBJ2-2, with no clear D. The CDR3 length is 13 residues. Trimming pared 5 bases from V and 1 base from J, leaving 5 bases between. Germline CDR1 reads MNHEY; CDR2 reads SVGAGI. The CDR3 DNA follows: TGTGCCAGCAGTCCACAGAACACCGGGGAGCTGTTTTTT. Its translation is CASSPQNTGELFF.

The V call is TRBV6-5, the J call TRBJ2-3; no clear D gene. Trimming shortened V by 2 bases and J by 5 bases, and 11 bases separated the two germline ends. The length of the CDR3 is 14 residues. Germline values: CDR1 MNHEY, CDR2 SVGAGI. The CDR3 coding sequence is TGTGCCAGCAGTTACCCGATAAGAGGAGATACGCAGTATTTT. Amino acids: CASSYPIRGDTQYF.

This rearrangement joins TRBV5-1 to TRBJ2-7; 9 bases align to TRBD1. Germline CDR1 reads SGHRS; CDR2 reads YFSETQ. The CDR3 loop spans 16 amino acids. The ends lost 0 bases at V and 0 bases at J; junction bases unmatched: 4. The CDR3 sequence: CASSLAGTGISYEQYF. DNA for the CDR3: TGCGCCAGCAGCTTGGCCGGGACAGGGATCTCCTACGAGCAGTACTTC. The whole variable domain, filled in from reference TRBV5-1 and TRBJ2-7, reads KAGVTQTPRYLIKTRGQQVTLSCSPISGHRSVSWYQQTPGQGLQFLFEYFSETQRNKGNFPGRFSGRQFSNSRSEMNVSTLELGDSALYLCASSLAGTGISYEQYFGPGTRLTVT.

This clone appeared a single time. The V gene is TRBV28, the J gene TRBJ1-5, with 7 bases fitting TRBD1. Germline CDR1 and CDR2: MDHEN and SYDVKM. The V and J ends lost 2 bases and 0 bases, in that order; junction bases with no gene match: 4. CDR3 length: 16 residues. This CDR3 is CASSLGGTASNQPQHF. DNA of the CDR3: TGTGCCAGCAGTTTAGGGGGGACAGCTAGCAATCAGCCCCAGCATTTT.

The rearrangement joins TRBV7-2 to TRBJ1-1; the match to TRBD1 covers 7 bases. Germline V gives CDR1 SGHTA, CDR2 FQGNSA. Trimming removed 5 bases from V and 4 bases from J; junction bases left unmatched: 13. The CDR3 runs 16 residues. The CDR3 is CASSQHRQGRGTEAFF. The CDR3 DNA is TGTGCCAGCAGCCAACATCGACAGGGCAGGGGCACTGAAGCTTTCTTT.

The rearrangement links TRBV7-2 to TRBJ2-3; 8 nucleotides agree with TRBD1. Trimming cost V 8 bases and J 5 bases; bases outside gene matches: 9. CDR1 SGHTA and CDR2 FQGNSA come from the germline V gene. This CDR3 region has 14 residues. As DNA, the CDR3 is TGTGCCAGCCGGACAGGGTGGGTTGGAGATACGCAGTATTTT. This sequence encodes CASRTGWVGDTQYF.

The chain joins TRBV28 to TRBJ1-2, with D possibly TRBD1 on 5 matching bases. The germline gives CDR1 MDHEN, CDR2 SYDVKM. The CDR3 sequence is 17 residues long. Trimming took off 6 bases at V and 5 bases at J, with 25 bases between the two ends. CDR3 residues: CASSLSLGSAGGYGYTF. As DNA, the CDR3 is TGTGCCAGCAGCCTTTCCCTTGGGTCAGCGGGGGGTTATGGCTACACCTTC.

This clone was seen a handful of times. CDR3 nucleotide sequence: TGTGCCATGATCCCGCCGGGACAGGGGCCTTATAGCAATCAGCCCCAGCATTTT. Translating it yields CAMIPPGQGPYSNQPQHF. This chain connects TRBV28 to TRBJ1-5; TRBD1 matches 10 bases. CDR3 length: 18 amino acids. Germline CDR1 MDHEN, CDR2 SYDVKM. The V and J ends lost 10 bases and 0 bases, in that order; junction bases with no gene match: 15.

The chain employs TRBV28 and TRBJ2-7, with a possible D match to TRBD2 (6 bases). The CDR3 is 15 amino acids. The V gene's germline CDR1 is MDHEN and CDR2 SYDVKM. The V end was cut by 7 bases, the J end by 2 bases, with 18 bases between. In DNA form, the CDR3 reads TGTGCCAGCACCCTATCATTAGGAGGGACCTACGAGCAGTACTTC. Its protein product is CASTLSLGGTYEQYF. The full variable domain, rest sourced from reference TRBV28 and TRBJ2-7, is DVKVTQSSRYLVKRTGEKVFLECVQDMDHENMFWYRQDPGLGLRLIYFSYDVKMKEKGDIPEGYSVSREKKERFSLILESASTNQTSMYLCASTLSLGGTYEQYFGPGTRLTVT.